The 11 T cell receptor beta chains given below trace back to one sample, sequenced in a study of T-cell reconstitution after alpha-beta-depleted transplantation in children. Unique molecular identifiers were incorporated when the TCRbeta library was constructed. TCRdb reprocessed the PCR reads with MiXCR, giving one entry per CDR3 protein. The table records fewer than 250,000 distinct CDR3 sequences, around a sixth of them present only once. Source: PBMCs, mostly from graft donor cells, taken 360 days after TCRalphabeta/CD19-depleted stem cell transplant. The receptors here all came from a male patient aged 2 to 9 who had a stem cell transplant for acute lymphoblastic leukemia, so the T cells may come from the graft donor.

The V and J genes are TRBV6-5 and TRBJ2-7; D not resolved. The ends were cut back, 5 bases at V and 3 bases at J, with 14 bases in the middle. CDR1 MNHEY and CDR2 SVGAGI come from the germline V gene. The CDR3 has 14 amino acids. Written as DNA, the CDR3 is TGTGCCAGCAGTGACCGGGTAACGGTCTACGAGCAGTACTTC. As protein: CASSDRVTVYEQYF.

The chain links TRBV7-6 to TRBJ1-1; D not resolved. Trimming shortened V by 7 bases and J by 1 base, and 13 bases separated the two germline ends. CDR3 length: 14 amino acids. Germline V gene lookup returns CDR1 SGHVS and CDR2 FNYEAQ. The CDR3 here is CASNQWAANTEAFF. DNA of the CDR3: TGTGCCAGCAACCAGTGGGCAGCGAACACTGAAGCTTTCTTT.

V is TRBV28 and J is TRBJ2-5, with no clear D. Germline values: CDR1 MDHEN, CDR2 SYDVKM. The CDR3 is 15 residues long. V was pared by 2 bases and J by 5 bases, with 15 bases between. The CDR3 loop reads CASSLKVGRSETQYF. As DNA, the CDR3 is TGTGCCAGCAGTTTAAAGGTCGGCCGGTCGGAGACCCAGTACTTC.

V gene TRBV2 combines with J gene TRBJ2-7, with no clear D. CDR3 size: 14 residues. The germline gives CDR1 SNHLY, CDR2 FYNNEI. The V end was cut by 0 bases, the J end by 7 bases, with 13 bases between. This chain's CDR3 is CASSEARSWGEQYF. Written as DNA, the CDR3 is TGTGCCAGCAGTGAAGCGCGAAGCTGGGGTGAGCAGTACTTC.

This clonotype was observed a handful of times. The rearrangement joins TRBV7-2 to TRBJ1-2; tentative D call: TRBD1 (5 bases). The CDR3 contains 12 residues. V lost 5 bases, J lost 4 bases, and 8 bases lay in between. Per the germline V gene, CDR1 is SGHTA and CDR2 is FQGNSA. CDR3 coding DNA: TGTGCCAGCAGCGACGACAGCTATGGCTACACCTTC. It encodes CASSDDSYGYTF.

In its sample, this clonotype was seen many times. The rearrangement uses TRBV11-2 and TRBJ2-1, with TRBD2 identical over 12 bases. Germline lookup yields CDR1 SGHAT and CDR2 FQNNGV. This CDR3 spans 15 amino acids. With 1 base clipped from V and 7 bases from J, the junction kept 2 bases outside the gene matches. The CDR3 region is CASSLGLAGANEQFF. The CDR3, as DNA: TGTGCCAGCAGCTTAGGACTAGCGGGAGCGAATGAGCAGTTCTTC.

This clonotype was seen more than once but under ten times. CDR3 residues: CASSQDGYLNTEAFF. The DNA of the CDR3 is TGCGCCAGCAGCCAAGATGGTTACCTGAACACTGAAGCTTTCTTT. The J gene is TRBJ1-1, the V gene TRBV4-3; D is ambiguous. CDR1 is LGHNA, CDR2 YSLEER, per germline. The CDR3 consists of 15 residues. V lost 0 bases, J lost 0 bases, and 8 bases lay in between.

This clonotype was detected ten times or more. This chain uses TRBV29-1 with TRBJ1-1; D is perhaps TRBD1 (5 bases). This CDR3 region has 11 residues. V lost 5 bases, J lost 8 bases, and 12 bases lay in between. CDR1 and CDR2 (germline): SQVTM, ANQGSEA. The chain's CDR3 is CSVLTGFEAFF. Written as DNA, the CDR3 is TGCAGCGTTCTAACAGGTTTCGAAGCTTTCTTT.

This clonotype was observed a few times. The chain joins TRBV20-1 to TRBJ2-1, with TRBD2 identical over 10 bases. This CDR3 has 13 residues. The J segment lost 4 bases and the V segment lost 5 bases, leaving 2 bases of the junction unmatched. Looked up from germline, CDR1 is DFQATT and CDR2 is SNEGSKA (reference sequence). This CDR3 is CSAPTSGYNEQFF. As DNA, the CDR3 is TGCAGTGCTCCGACTAGCGGGTACAATGAGCAGTTCTTC.

V gene TRBV6-2 or TRBV6-3 combines with J gene TRBJ2-1; D gene unclear. Trimming shortened V by 4 bases and J by 6 bases, and 10 bases separated the two germline ends. CDR3 length: 13 residues. Looked up from germline, CDR1 is MNHEY and CDR2 is SVGEGT. CDR3 residues: CASSSPASNEQFF. CDR3 bases: TGTGCCAGCAGTTCCCCAGCCTCCAATGAGCAGTTCTTC.

In this sample, this clonotype turned up a few times. The genes are TRBV12-3 or TRBV12-4 and TRBJ2-5, with D uncertain. There are 13 residues in the CDR3. V shed 6 bases and J shed 7 bases, with 15 bases lying between them. The CDR3 DNA sequence: TGTGCCAGCAGAAGTTTCCCCTCGGGGACCCAGTACTTC. It codes for CASRSFPSGTQYF.